Described below is a single TCR beta chain sequence and its context. The antigen remains undetermined. The sample belongs to a study of vaccination and CD4 T cells after COVID-19. Cultured CD4+ T cell DNA was sequenced using the Oncomine TCR Beta short-read assay. TCRdb re-derived calls from the PCR reads in MiXCR, one entry per CDR3 protein. Among some 13,000 distinct CDR3 sequences listed, around two thirds were seen once. Described treatment: roughly nine-day PBMC culture with coronavirus spike peptide pools or control peptides (ViraFEST assay). Peptide pools at around 9.1 ug/ml, together with roughly 9.1 IU/ml IL-2, were added to cultures of approximately 2 million PBMCs per well. The V gene's germline CDR1 is LNHDA and CDR2 SQIVND (reference sequence). V was shortened by 8 bases and J by 11 bases, with 24 bases between the two germline ends. The CDR3 is made up of 14 amino acids.

Sample: CD4+ T cells from blood, cultured in vitro. The TCR was taken from a human donor who had recovered from COVID-19. V usage is TRBV19 and J usage is TRBJ1-1; TRBD1 might be the D (5 bases). CDR3 residues: CASCRAQGSARAFF. CDR3 coding DNA: TGTGCCAGTTGCCGTGCGCAGGGTTCGGCCCGGGCTTTCTTT.